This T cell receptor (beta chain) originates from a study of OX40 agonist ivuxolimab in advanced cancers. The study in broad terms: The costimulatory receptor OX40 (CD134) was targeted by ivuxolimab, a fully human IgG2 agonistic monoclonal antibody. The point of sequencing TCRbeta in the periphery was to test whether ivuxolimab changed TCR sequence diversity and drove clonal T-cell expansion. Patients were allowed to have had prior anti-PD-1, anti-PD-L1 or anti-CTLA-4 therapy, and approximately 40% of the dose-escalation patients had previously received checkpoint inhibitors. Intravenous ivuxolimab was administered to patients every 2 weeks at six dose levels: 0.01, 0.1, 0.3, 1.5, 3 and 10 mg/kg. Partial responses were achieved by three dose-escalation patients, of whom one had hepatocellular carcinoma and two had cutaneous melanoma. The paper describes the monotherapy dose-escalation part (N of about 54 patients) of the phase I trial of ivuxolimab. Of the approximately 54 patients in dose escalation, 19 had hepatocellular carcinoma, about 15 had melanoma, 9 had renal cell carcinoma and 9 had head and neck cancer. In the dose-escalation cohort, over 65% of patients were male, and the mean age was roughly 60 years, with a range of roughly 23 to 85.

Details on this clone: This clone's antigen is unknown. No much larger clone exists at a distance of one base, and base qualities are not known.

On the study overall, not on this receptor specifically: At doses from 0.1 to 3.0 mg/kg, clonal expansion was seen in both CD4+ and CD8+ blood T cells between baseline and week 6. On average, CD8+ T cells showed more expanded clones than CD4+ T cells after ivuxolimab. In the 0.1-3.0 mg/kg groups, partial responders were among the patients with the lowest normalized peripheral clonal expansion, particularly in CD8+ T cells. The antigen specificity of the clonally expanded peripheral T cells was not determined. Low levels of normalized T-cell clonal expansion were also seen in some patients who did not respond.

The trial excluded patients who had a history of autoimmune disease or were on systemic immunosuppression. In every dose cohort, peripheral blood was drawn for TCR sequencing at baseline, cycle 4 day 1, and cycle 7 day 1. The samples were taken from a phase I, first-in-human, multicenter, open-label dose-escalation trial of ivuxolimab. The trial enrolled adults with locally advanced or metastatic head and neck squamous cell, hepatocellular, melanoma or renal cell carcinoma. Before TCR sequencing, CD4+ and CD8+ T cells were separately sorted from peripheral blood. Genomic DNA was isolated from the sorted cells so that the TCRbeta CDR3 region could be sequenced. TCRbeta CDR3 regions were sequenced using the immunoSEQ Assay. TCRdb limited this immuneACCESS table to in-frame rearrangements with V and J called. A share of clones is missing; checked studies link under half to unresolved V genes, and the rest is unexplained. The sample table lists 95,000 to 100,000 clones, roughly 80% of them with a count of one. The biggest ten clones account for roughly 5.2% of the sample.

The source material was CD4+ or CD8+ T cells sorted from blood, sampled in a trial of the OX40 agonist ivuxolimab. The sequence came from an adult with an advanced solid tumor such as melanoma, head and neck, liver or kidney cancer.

The CDR3 region: CASSEGLFQPQHF. The bases are TGTGCCAGCAGTGAGGGACTTTTTCAGCCCCAGCATTTT. The chain is assembled from TRBV2 and TRBJ1-5; TRBD1 might be the D gene, on 5 matching bases. The CDR3 sequence holds 13 residues, the cysteine and phenylalanine included. Only CDR3 DNA is held: 39 bases, read in frame from base 1. The germline V gene gives CDR1 as SNHLY and CDR2 as FYNNEI. Trimming at the junction amounts to 3 bases on V and 6 bases on J, and the germline ends lie 9 bases apart.